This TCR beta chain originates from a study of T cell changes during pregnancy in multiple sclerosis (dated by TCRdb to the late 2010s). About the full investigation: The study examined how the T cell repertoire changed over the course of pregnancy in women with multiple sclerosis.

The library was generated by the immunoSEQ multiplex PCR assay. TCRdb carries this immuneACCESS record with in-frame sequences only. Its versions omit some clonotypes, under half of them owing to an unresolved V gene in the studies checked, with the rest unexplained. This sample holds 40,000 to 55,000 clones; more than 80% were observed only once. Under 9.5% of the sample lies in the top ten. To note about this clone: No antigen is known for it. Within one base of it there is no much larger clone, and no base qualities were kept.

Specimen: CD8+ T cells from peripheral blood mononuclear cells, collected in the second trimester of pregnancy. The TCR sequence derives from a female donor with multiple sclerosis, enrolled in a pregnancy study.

The sequence in DNA is TGCGCCAGCAGCCAAGAGAGCGGGGTGCTGAACACTGAAGCTTTCTTT. This codes for CASSQESGVLNTEAFF. The chain couples TRBV4-1 to TRBJ1-1, with an unclear D gene assignment. V gives up 0 bases and J gives up 0 bases, and the segment between their germline ends measures 11 bases. The germline V gene yields MGHRA for CDR1 and YSYEKL for CDR2. From cysteine to phenylalanine, the CDR3 is 16 amino acids long. The only DNA kept is the CDR3, 48 bases in frame from the first base.